The 14 T cell receptor beta chains in this list originate from one sample, sequenced in a study of blood T cell repertoires in COVID-19. Using immunoSEQ multiplex PCR, the repertoire was profiled, and TCRdb retains in-frame clones only, with some absent. The sample lists approximately 450,000 clones; about 89% were seen once. Sequenced input: peripheral blood. Receptors were obtained from a woman under 40 with acute or convalescent COVID-19.

The rearrangement links TRBV11-2 to TRBJ2-4; TRBD2 is a possible D gene (6 bases). The V and J ends lost 0 bases and 1 base respectively, with 13 bases between them. Germline V gene lookup returns CDR1 SGHAT and CDR2 FQNNGV. The CDR3 sequence is 17 residues long. The CDR3 protein is CASSLEFLAGAKNIQYF. CDR3 in DNA: TGTGCCAGCAGCTTAGAATTTTTGGCGGGGGCCAAAAACATTCAGTACTTC.

A single count supports this clone. The J gene is TRBJ2-3, the V gene TRBV28; 15 nucleotides align to TRBD2. Germline V lookup: CDR1 MDHEN, CDR2 SYDVKM. The J segment lost 5 bases and the V segment lost 2 bases, leaving 11 bases of the junction unmatched. CDR3 length equals 19 residues. The CDR3 is CASSLNPGLAGGLGDTQYF. The CDR3 bases are TGTGCCAGCAGTTTAAACCCCGGACTAGCGGGGGGGCTGGGAGATACGCAGTATTTT. Complete variable domain (other parts from reference TRBV28 and TRBJ2-3): DVKVTQSSRYLVKRTGEKVFLECVQDMDHENMFWYRQDPGLGLRLIYFSYDVKMKEKGDIPEGYSVSREKKERFSLILESASTNQTSMYLCASSLNPGLAGGLGDTQYFGPGTRLTVL.

The chain has TRBV27 and TRBJ2-5, with 7 bases lining up with TRBD1. With V trimmed by 6 bases and J by 5 bases, 15 bases remained unmatched. Germline V lookup: CDR1 MNHEY, CDR2 SMNVEV (reference sequence). The CDR3 covers 16 residues. The DNA of the CDR3 is TGTGCCAGCAGCCGAATACTACCCCAGGGACAGGAGACCCAGTACTTC. This translates into CASSRILPQGQETQYF.

The chain employs TRBV9 and TRBJ1-5; a possible D gene is TRBD1 (6 bases). Germline CDR1 and CDR2: SGDLS and YYNGEE. The CDR3 runs to 14 residues. The germline V and J ends were trimmed by 3 bases and 2 bases, with 9 bases remaining between them. The CDR3 protein is CASSEGDGNQPQHF. The CDR3 DNA sequence: TGTGCCAGCAGCGAGGGGGATGGCAATCAGCCCCAGCATTTT.

The CDR3 loop is CASQGGFGNQPQHF. The CDR3 nucleotides are TGTGCCAGCCAGGGAGGGTTTGGCAATCAGCCCCAGCATTTT. The chain employs TRBV6-6 and TRBJ1-5; a possible D gene is TRBD1 (5 bases). The CDR3 is made up of 14 amino acids. V was cut by 8 bases and J by 2 bases, with 13 bases left in between. Germline CDR1 and CDR2: MNHNY and SVGAGI (reference sequence).

J is TRBJ2-2 and V is TRBV7-9; unclear D gene. CDR3 length: 13 amino acids. Trimming shortened V by 9 bases and J by 0 bases, and 8 bases separated the two germline ends. Germline CDR1 is SEHNR and CDR2 is FQNEAQ (reference sequence). The CDR3 reads CASTTSNTGELFF. CDR3 bases: TGTGCCAGTACGACTTCGAACACCGGGGAGCTGTTTTTT.

The J gene is TRBJ2-3, the V gene TRBV19, with D possibly TRBD2 on 6 matching bases. V was trimmed by 7 bases and J by 2 bases, leaving 10 bases between them. This CDR3 is built from 13 residues. Germline V gene lookup returns CDR1 LNHDA and CDR2 SQIVND (reference sequence). CDR3 loop: CASNGGFTDTQYF. The DNA for the CDR3 is TGTGCCAGTAACGGGGGTTTCACAGATACGCAGTATTTT. Filled out from reference TRBV19 and TRBJ2-3, the complete variable domain reads DGGITQSPKYLFRKEGQNVTLSCEQNLNHDAMYWYRQDPGQGLRLIYYSQIVNDFQKGDIAEGYSVSREKKESFPLTVTSAQKNPTAFYLCASNGGFTDTQYFGPGTRLTVL.

The J gene is TRBJ1-2, the V gene TRBV2, with D hard to call. The germline CDR1 and CDR2 sequences are SNHLY and FYNNEI. The CDR3 is made up of 13 amino acids. V lost 5 bases and J 4 bases, leaving 11 bases between the germline ends. CDR3 DNA: TGTGCCAGCAGTACGGAATCGGGCTATGGCTACACCTTC. Translation gives CASSTESGYGYTF.

The chain combines TRBV29-1 with TRBJ1-2; no reliable D call. The germline CDR1 and CDR2 sequences are SQVTM and ANQGSEA. The CDR3 consists of 11 residues. V lost 7 bases to trimming and J lost 7 bases, with 13 bases between them. CDR3 loop: CSALTELGYTF. The CDR3 DNA reads as TGCAGCGCATTAACCGAGCTTGGCTACACCTTC.

The chain joins TRBV4-1 to TRBJ1-2; 9 nucleotides agree with TRBD1. The V gene end was trimmed by 5 bases and the J gene end by 4 bases; junction bases not matched to a gene: 8. There are 15 residues in the CDR3. In germline, CDR1 is MGHRA, CDR2 YSYEKL. CDR3 region: CASSTRTGDRYGYTF. The CDR3 DNA sequence: TGCGCCAGCAGCACCCGGACAGGGGACCGCTATGGCTACACCTTC.

The chain carries TRBV5-1 and TRBJ2-2; possible D gene TRBD1, 5 bases. Trimming took off 0 bases at V and 4 bases at J, with 13 bases between the two ends. In germline, CDR1 is SGHRS, CDR2 YFSETQ. The CDR3 is 16 amino acids. CDR3 sequence (DNA): TGCGCCAGCAGCTTGGAGGCAGGGTTTGGCACCGGGGAGCTGTTTTTT. Its protein is CASSLEAGFGTGELFF.

V and J are TRBV4-1 and TRBJ1-2; 9 nucleotides line up with TRBD1. The junction had 9 bases not matched to a gene; V was cut back by 3 bases and J by 4 bases. The CDR3 has 16 amino acids. CDR1 is MGHRA and CDR2 is YSYEKL in the germline V gene. This CDR3 is CASSQVPDRGSYGYTF. CDR3 in DNA: TGCGCCAGCAGCCAGGTTCCGGACAGGGGCAGCTATGGCTACACCTTC.

The chain uses TRBV2 and TRBJ1-3, with 9 bases that match TRBD1. CDR1 and CDR2 (germline): SNHLY, FYNNEI. Unmatched junction bases numbered 8, after V lost 7 bases and J lost 1 base. This CDR3 has 16 residues. CDR3 in DNA: TGTGCCAGCAATATCCGGGACAGGGTTTCTGGAAACACCATATATTTT. Its translation is CASNIRDRVSGNTIYF.

The gene calls are TRBV5-1 and TRBJ2-1; maybe TRBD2 (6 bases). The ends were cut back, 4 bases at V and 5 bases at J, with 19 bases in the middle. The CDR3 sequence is 16 residues long. CDR1 and CDR2 (germline): SGHRS, YFSETQ. CDR3 protein: CASSRTLMGGDNEQFF. The CDR3, as DNA: TGCGCCAGCAGCCGAACCCTAATGGGCGGGGACAATGAGCAGTTCTTC.